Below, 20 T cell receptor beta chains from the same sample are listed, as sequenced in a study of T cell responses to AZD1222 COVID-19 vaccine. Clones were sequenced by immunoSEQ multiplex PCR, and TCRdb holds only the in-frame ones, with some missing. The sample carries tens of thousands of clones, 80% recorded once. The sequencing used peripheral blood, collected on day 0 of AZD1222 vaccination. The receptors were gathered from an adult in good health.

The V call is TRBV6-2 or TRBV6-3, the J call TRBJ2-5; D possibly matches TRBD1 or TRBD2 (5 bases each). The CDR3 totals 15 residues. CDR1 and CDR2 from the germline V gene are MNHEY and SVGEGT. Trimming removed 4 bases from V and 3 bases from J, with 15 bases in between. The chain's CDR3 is CASSSPGTGKETQYF. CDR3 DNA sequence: TGTGCCAGCAGTTCCCCGGGAACAGGAAAAGAGACCCAGTACTTC.

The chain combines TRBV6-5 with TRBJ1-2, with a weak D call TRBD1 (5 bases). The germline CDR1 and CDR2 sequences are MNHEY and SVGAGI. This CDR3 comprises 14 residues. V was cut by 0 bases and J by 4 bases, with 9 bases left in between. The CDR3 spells CASSYSAGRYGYTF. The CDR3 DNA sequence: TGTGCCAGCAGTTACTCGGCAGGGCGCTATGGCTACACCTTC.

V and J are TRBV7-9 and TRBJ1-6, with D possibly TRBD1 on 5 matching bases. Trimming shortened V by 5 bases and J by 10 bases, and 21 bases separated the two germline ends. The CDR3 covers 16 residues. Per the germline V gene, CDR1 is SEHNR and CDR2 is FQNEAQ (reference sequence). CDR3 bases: TGTGCCAGCAGCCCCCGAGGATGGGGGAAAGGCTCACCCCTCCACTTT. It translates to CASSPRGWGKGSPLHF.

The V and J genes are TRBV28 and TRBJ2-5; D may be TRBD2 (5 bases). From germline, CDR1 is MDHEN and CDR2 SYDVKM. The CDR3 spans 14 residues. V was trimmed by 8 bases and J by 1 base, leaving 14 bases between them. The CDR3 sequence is CASSGSRLQETQYF. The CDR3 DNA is TGTGCCAGCTCGGGAAGCCGACTCCAAGAGACCCAGTACTTC.

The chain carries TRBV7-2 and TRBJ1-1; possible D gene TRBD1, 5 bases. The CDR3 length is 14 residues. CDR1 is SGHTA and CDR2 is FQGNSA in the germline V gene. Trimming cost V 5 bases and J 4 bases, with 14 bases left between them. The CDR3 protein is CASSPTQGLTEAFF. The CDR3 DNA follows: TGTGCCAGCAGCCCGACCCAGGGCCTCACTGAAGCTTTCTTT.

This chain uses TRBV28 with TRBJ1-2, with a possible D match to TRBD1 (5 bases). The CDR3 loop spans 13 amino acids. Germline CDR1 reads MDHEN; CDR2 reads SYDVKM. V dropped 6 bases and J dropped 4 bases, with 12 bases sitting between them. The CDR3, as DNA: TGTGCCAGCAGCCCTGTTCAGGGCTATGGCTACACCTTC. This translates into CASSPVQGYGYTF.

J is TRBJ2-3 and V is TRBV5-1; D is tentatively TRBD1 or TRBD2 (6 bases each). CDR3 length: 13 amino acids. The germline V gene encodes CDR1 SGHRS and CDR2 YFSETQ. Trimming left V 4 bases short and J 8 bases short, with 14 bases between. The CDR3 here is CASSDYRGATQYF. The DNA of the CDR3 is TGCGCCAGCAGCGATTATAGGGGGGCTACGCAGTATTTT.

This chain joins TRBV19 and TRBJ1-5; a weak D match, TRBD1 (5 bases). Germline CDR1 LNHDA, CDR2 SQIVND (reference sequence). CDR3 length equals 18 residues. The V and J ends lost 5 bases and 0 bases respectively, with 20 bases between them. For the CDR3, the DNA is TGTGCCAGTAGTTCCGACCCGGGGCGCGGGTATAGCAATCAGCCCCAGCATTTT. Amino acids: CASSSDPGRGYSNQPQHF.

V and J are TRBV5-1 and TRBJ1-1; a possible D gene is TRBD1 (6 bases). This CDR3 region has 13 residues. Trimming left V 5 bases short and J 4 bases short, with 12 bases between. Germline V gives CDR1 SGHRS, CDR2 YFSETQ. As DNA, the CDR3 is TGCGCCAGCAGGGAGGACAGCCCCACTGAAGCTTTCTTT. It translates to CASREDSPTEAFF.

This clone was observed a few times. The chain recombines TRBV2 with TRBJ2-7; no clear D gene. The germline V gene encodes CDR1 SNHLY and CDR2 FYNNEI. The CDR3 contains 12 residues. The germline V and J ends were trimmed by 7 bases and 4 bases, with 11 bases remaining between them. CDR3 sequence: CASNQEPYEQYF. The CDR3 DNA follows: TGTGCCAGCAATCAGGAGCCTTACGAGCAGTACTTC.

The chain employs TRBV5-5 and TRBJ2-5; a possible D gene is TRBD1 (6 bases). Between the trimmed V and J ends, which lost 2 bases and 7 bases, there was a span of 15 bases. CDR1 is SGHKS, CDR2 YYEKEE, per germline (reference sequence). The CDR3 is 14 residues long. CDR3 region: CASSFEGGSATQYF. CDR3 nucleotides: TGTGCCAGCAGCTTCGAAGGGGGTTCTGCGACCCAGTACTTC.

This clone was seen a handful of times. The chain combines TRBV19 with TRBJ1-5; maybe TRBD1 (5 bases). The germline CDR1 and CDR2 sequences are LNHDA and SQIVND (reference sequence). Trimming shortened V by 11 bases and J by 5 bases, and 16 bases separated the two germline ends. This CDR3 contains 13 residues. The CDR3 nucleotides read TGTGCCTCCAAGGGGCCAGGCGATCAGCCCCAGCATTTT. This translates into CASKGPGDQPQHF.

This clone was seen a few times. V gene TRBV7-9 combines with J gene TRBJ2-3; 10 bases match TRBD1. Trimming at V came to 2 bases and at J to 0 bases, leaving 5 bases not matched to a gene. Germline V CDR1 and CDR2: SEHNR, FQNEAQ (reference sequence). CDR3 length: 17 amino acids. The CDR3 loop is CASSLLGQGISTDTQYF. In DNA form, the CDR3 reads TGTGCCAGCAGCTTATTGGGACAGGGGATTAGCACAGATACGCAGTATTTT.

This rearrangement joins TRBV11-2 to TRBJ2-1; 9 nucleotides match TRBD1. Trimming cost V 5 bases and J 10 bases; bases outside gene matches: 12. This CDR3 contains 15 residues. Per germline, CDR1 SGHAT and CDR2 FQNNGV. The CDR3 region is CASSVAGQGKVEQFF. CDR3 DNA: TGTGCCAGCAGCGTCGCGGGACAGGGCAAGGTGGAGCAGTTCTTC.

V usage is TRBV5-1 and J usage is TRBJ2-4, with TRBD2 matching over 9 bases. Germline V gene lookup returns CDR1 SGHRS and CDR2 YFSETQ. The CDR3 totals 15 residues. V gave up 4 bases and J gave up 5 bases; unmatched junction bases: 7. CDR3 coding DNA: TGCGCCAGCAGCAAGGTTAGCGGGAGAGAAAACATTCAGTACTTC. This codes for CASSKVSGRENIQYF.

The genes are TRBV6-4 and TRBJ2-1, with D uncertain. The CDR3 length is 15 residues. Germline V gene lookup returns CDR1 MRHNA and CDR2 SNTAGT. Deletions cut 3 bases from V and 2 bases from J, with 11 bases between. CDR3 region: CASSEGSEAYNEQFF. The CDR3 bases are TGTGCCAGCAGTGAAGGAAGCGAGGCCTACAATGAGCAGTTCTTC.

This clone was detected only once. The CDR3 sequence is CASNTLGHTNNSPLHF. CDR3 sequence (DNA): TGTGCCAGCAACACCCTGGGACACACGAATAATTCACCCCTCCACTTT. V is TRBV2 and J is TRBJ1-6; a weak D match, TRBD1 (6 bases). Germline V CDR1 and CDR2: SNHLY, FYNNEI. The CDR3 is 16 residues long. Deletions cut 7 bases from V and 5 bases from J, with 18 bases between.

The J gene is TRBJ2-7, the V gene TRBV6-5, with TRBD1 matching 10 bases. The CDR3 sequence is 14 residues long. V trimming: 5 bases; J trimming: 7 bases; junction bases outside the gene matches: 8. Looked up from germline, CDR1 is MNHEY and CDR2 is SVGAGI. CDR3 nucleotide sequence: TGTGCCAGCAGTCCGACAGGGGGCAAAAGGGAGCAGTACTTC. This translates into CASSPTGGKREQYF.

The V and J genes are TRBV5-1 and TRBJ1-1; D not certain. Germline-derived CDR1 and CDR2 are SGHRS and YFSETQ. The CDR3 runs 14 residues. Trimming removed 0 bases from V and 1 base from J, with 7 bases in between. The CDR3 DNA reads TGCGCCAGCAGCTTGGGGGCAGGGAACACTGAAGCTTTCTTT. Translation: CASSLGAGNTEAFF.

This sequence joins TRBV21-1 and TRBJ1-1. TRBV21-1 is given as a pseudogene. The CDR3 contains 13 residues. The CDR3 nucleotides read TGTGCCAGCAGCCTTACCTCGAGGGCTGAAGCTTTCTTT. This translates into CASSLTSRAEAFF.